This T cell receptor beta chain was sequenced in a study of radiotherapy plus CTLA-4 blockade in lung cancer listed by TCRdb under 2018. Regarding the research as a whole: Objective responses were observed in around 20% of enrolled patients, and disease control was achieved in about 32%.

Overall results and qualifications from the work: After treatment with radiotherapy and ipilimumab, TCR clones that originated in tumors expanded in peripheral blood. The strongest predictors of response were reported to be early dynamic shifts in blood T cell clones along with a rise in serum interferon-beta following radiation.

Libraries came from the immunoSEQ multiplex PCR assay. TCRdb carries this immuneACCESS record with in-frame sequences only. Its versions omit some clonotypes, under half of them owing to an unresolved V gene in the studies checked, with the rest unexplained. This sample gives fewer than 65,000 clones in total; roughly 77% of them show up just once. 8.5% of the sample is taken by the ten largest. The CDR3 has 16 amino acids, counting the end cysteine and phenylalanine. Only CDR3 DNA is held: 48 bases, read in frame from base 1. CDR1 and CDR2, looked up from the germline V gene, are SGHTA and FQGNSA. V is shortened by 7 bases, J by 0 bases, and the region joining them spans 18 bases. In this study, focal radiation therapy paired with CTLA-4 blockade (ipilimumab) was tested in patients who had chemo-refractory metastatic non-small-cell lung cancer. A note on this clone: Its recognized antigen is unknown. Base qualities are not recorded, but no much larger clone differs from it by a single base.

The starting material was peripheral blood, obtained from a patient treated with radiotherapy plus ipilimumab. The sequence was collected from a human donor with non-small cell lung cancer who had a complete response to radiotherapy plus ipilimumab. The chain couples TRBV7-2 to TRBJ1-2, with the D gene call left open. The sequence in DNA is TGTGCCAGCACCCCGACTCTCTTCAAAGCTAACTATGGCTACACCTTC. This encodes CASTPTLFKANYGYTF.